The 14 T cell receptor beta chains in this list originate from one sample, sequenced in a study of T-cell memory formation after mild COVID-19. Each CDR3 protein is one row after TCRdb ran MiXCR on the 5' RACE reads. The sample holds about 150,000 distinct CDR3 sequences, around 13% seen once. The specimen was PBMCs or a T cell subset sorted from them (not recorded which). The receptors shown here come from a man in his late teens or twenties who had mild COVID-19 (a few samples of this study predate the infection). Cell type and time point are not known.

A note on this clonotype: Because the CDR3 is missing its conserved closing phenylalanine or tryptophan, this is likely a read error. Because the CDR3's place on the DNA is in doubt, the DNA is left out and the CDR3 is given as listed by TCRdb. The V call is TRBV5-6, the J call TRBJ1-1. From its first to its last residue, the CDR3 has 11 amino acids. Germline V gene data show CDR1 as SGHDT and CDR2 as YYEEEE. This CDR3 reads CASSLWADETL.

This clonotype turned up a few times. The V call is TRBV18, the J call TRBJ2-3; D is uncertain. Between the trimmed V and J ends, which lost 3 bases and 6 bases, there was a span of 10 bases. The CDR3 has 13 residues. CDR1 KGHSH and CDR2 LQKENI come from the germline V gene. The DNA of the CDR3 is TGTGCCAGCTCACCCCAGGAGAGGGATACGCAGTATTTT. Translation: CASSPQERDTQYF.

The chain recombines TRBV6-6 with TRBJ2-3, with 10 bases that match TRBD2. CDR1 is MNHNY and CDR2 is SVGAGI in the germline V gene (reference sequence). The CDR3 covers 14 residues. V shed 8 bases and J 5 bases; nucleotides not matched to a gene: 7. CDR3 protein: CASRSGGAVDTQYF. CDR3 DNA sequence: TGTGCCAGCCGCAGCGGGGGGGCCGTAGATACGCAGTATTTT.

This clonotype was detected a few times. The chain couples TRBV15 to TRBJ2-5; a weak D match, TRBD1 (5 bases). This CDR3 is 16 amino acids long. CDR1 and CDR2 (germline): LNHNV, YYDKDF (reference sequence). The V end lost 0 bases, the J end lost 2 bases, and 13 bases lay between the germline ends. The CDR3 DNA is TGTGCCACCAGCAGAGATCGCAGGGTCTTACAAGAGACCCAGTACTTC. As protein: CATSRDRRVLQETQYF.

This clonotype was detected only a few times. The genes are TRBV12-3 or TRBV12-4 and TRBJ1-4; the D gene is possibly TRBD1 (5 bases). The germline V and J ends were trimmed by 6 bases and 2 bases, with 10 bases remaining between them. The CDR3 covers 14 residues. The CDR3 bases are TGTGCCAGCAGGTTCAGGGAGACTAATGAAAAACTGTTTTTT. Its protein product is CASRFRETNEKLFF.

The CDR3 region is CASSLNGQGTYNEQFF. The CDR3 bases are TGCGCCAGCAGCTTGAATGGACAGGGTACCTACAATGAGCAGTTCTTC. V gene TRBV5-1 combines with J gene TRBJ2-1; 8 nucleotides match TRBD1. Germline-derived CDR1 and CDR2 are SGHRS and YFSETQ. After removal of 1 base from V and 2 bases from J, the junction contained 5 bases not matched to a gene. The CDR3 totals 16 residues.

The CDR3 loop reads CASSQDSTGLNQPQHF. For the CDR3, the DNA is TGCGCCAGCAGCCAAGATTCGACGGGTCTAAATCAGCCCCAGCATTTT. The V gene is TRBV4-3, the J gene TRBJ1-5; D gene ambiguous. CDR3 length equals 16 residues. Trimming took off 0 bases at V and 4 bases at J, with 13 bases between the two ends. Germline V gives CDR1 LGHNA, CDR2 YSLEER.

This clonotype was seen only a few times. The rearrangement links TRBV7-9 to TRBJ2-4; D perhaps matches TRBD2 (6 bases). The CDR3 is made up of 14 amino acids. V was cut by 1 base and J by 9 bases, with 13 bases left in between. CDR1 and CDR2 from the germline V gene are SEHNR and FQNEAQ (reference sequence). The CDR3 coding sequence is TGTGCCAGCAGCTTAGGCTTAGCGGTAGGCATTCAGTACTTC. Its protein product is CASSLGLAVGIQYF.

In its sample, this clonotype was seen a few times. V and J are TRBV7-2 and TRBJ2-3, with a tentative D call TRBD1 (5 bases). The ends were cut back, 5 bases at V and 9 bases at J, with 12 bases in the middle. Per germline, CDR1 SGHTA and CDR2 FQGNSA. This CDR3 contains 12 residues. The CDR3 spells CASSPPGSTQYF. The CDR3 DNA reads TGTGCCAGCAGCCCACCAGGGTCGACGCAGTATTTT.

The chain is built from TRBV5-1 and TRBJ1-6; the D gene is possibly TRBD1 (6 bases). V was clipped by 4 bases and J by 7 bases, with 9 bases between them. The CDR3 extends over 13 amino acids. Germline V gene lookup returns CDR1 SGHRS and CDR2 YFSETQ. The CDR3 nucleotides read TGCGCCAGCAGCGACAGGCTGAATTCACCCCTCCACTTT. Translation: CASSDRLNSPLHF.

Here the CDR3 reads CASSRRATSDLNEQFF. The DNA of the CDR3 is TGTGCCAGCAGCCGACGGGCGACATCCGATCTCAATGAGCAGTTCTTC. The gene calls are TRBV5-4 and TRBJ2-1; D gene uncertain. This CDR3 contains 16 residues. CDR1 SGHNT and CDR2 YYREEE come from the germline V gene (reference sequence). V gave up 4 bases and J gave up 6 bases, with 20 bases separating them.

The chain recombines TRBV24-1 with TRBJ2-1; 10 nucleotides match TRBD2. V lost 6 bases, J lost 6 bases, and 4 bases stayed unmatched. The CDR3 has 14 residues. Germline V gives CDR1 KGHDR, CDR2 SFDVKD. The CDR3 region has the DNA TGTGCCACCAGTTCAGCGGGGGGGCCCAATGAGCAGTTCTTC. It translates to CATSSAGGPNEQFF.

This clonotype was detected a few times. The chain is built from TRBV6-2 or TRBV6-3 and TRBJ2-1; the match to TRBD2 covers 8 bases. From germline, CDR1 is MNHEY and CDR2 SVGEGT. J gave up 4 bases and V 8 bases, and 13 bases lay outside the gene matches. The CDR3 is 16 residues long. CDR3 sequence: CASYRWGGGTYNEQFF. CDR3 coding DNA: TGTGCCAGCTACCGGTGGGGCGGGGGGACTTACAATGAGCAGTTCTTC.

The chain couples TRBV30 to TRBJ2-3, with 8 positions matching TRBD2. The V segment lost 2 bases and the J segment 0 bases; nucleotides outside the gene matches: 4. The germline CDR1 and CDR2 sequences are GTSNPN and SVGIG (reference sequence). The CDR3 consists of 15 residues. CDR3 residues: CAWSLAGPSTDTQYF. For the CDR3, the DNA is TGTGCCTGGAGTTTAGCGGGACCCAGCACAGATACGCAGTATTTT.